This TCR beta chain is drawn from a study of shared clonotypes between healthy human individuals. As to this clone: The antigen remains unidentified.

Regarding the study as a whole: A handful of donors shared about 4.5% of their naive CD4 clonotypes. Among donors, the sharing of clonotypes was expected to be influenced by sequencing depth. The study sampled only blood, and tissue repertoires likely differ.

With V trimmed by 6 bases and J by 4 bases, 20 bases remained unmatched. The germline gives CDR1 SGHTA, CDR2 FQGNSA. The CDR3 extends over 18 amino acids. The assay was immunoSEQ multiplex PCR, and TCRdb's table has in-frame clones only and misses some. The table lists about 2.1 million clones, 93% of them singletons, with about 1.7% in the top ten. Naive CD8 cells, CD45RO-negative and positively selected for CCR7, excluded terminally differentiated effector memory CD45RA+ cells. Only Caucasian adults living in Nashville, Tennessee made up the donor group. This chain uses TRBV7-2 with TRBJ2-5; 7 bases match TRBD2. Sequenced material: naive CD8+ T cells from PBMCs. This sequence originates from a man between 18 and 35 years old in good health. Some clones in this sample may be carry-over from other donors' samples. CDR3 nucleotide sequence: TGTGCCAGCAGTACCTGGGCTAGCGGCGCCTCCCCCGTAGAGACCCAGTACTTC. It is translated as CASSTWASGASPVETQYF.